What follows are 8 T cell receptor beta chains derived from one specimen sequenced in a study of monozygotic twins with inflammatory bowel disease. TCRdb reprocessed the 5' RACE reads; each CDR3 protein has one entry and no DNA is given. Its clone listing holds roughly 160,000 distinct CDR3 sequences. Sequenced material: blood. The source of these receptors is a human donor with ulcerative colitis or Crohn's disease, or a healthy co-twin of an affected twin (not recorded which).

The genes are TRBV14 and TRBJ2-3; TCRdb's assignment of TRBD2 cannot be checked, as there is no DNA. Germline V gene lookup returns CDR1 SGHDN and CDR2 FVKESK. The CDR3 spans 15 residues. The CDR3 reads CASSQDLRGGDTQYF.

This chain joins TRBV18 and TRBJ2-7; TCRdb designates TRBD2, a call that cannot be tested without DNA. Germline CDR1 reads KGHSH; CDR2 reads LQKENI. CDR3 size: 18 residues. This chain's CDR3 is CASSPPPAAGVDGYEQYF.

The chain combines TRBV20-1 with TRBJ1-5; lacking DNA, the TRBD1 call made by TCRdb goes unchecked. In germline, CDR1 is DFQATT, CDR2 SNEGSKA (reference sequence). The CDR3 has 14 amino acids. CDR3 sequence: CSARTGLVDQPQHF.

CDR3 protein: CAGVAGISYEAFF. The chain joins TRBV30 to TRBJ1-1; TCRdb proposes TRBD1, but this gene call is untestable without DNA. Germline V gene data show CDR1 as GTSNPN and CDR2 as SVGIG (reference sequence). This CDR3 spans 13 amino acids.

V is TRBV19 and J is TRBJ2-3. This CDR3 has 11 residues. CDR1 and CDR2 (germline): LNHDA, SQIVND (reference sequence). CDR3 protein: CASSISHTQYF.

The chain employs TRBV5-1 and TRBJ2-7; the TCRdb D gene call, TRBD1, has no DNA to confirm it. This CDR3 has 16 residues. Germline values: CDR1 SGHRS, CDR2 YFSETQ. The CDR3 is CASSSGRDTFSYEQYF.

This chain joins TRBV27 and TRBJ1-2. This CDR3 is 15 amino acids long. The germline CDR1 and CDR2 sequences are MNHEY and SMNVEV (reference sequence). The CDR3 sequence is CASSSPGPGGYGYTF.

The rearrangement links TRBV19 to TRBJ1-3. CDR1 LNHDA and CDR2 SQIVND come from the germline V gene (reference sequence). The CDR3 consists of 15 residues. The CDR3: CASSSGAGTGNTIYF. Variable domain in full (rest from reference TRBV19 and TRBJ1-3): DGGITQSPKYLFRKEGQNVTLSCEQNLNHDAMYWYRQDPGQGLRLIYYSQIVNDFQKGDIAEGYSVSREKKESFPLTVTSAQKNPTAFYLCASSSGAGTGNTIYFGEGSWLTVV.